Presented here are 11 T cell receptor beta chains from one specimen sequenced in a study of blood T cell repertoires in COVID-19. The protocol was immunoSEQ multiplex PCR, while the TCRdb copy is restricted to in-frame clones and leaves out a portion. This sample yields about 85,000 clones, of which approximately 90% are seen a single time; 5% to 6% belongs to the top ten. Material: peripheral blood. Receptors originate from a man in his sixties with acute or convalescent COVID-19.

V is TRBV24-1 and J is TRBJ1-4; TRBD1 matches at 8 bases. The CDR3 extends over 13 amino acids. Germline CDR1 is KGHDR and CDR2 is SFDVKD. V trimming: 3 bases; J trimming: 14 bases; junction bases outside the gene matches: 7. CDR3 DNA: TGTGCCACCAGTGATCAGCCTTGGACAGGGCTGTTTTTT. It codes for CATSDQPWTGLFF.

The chain carries TRBV27 and TRBJ2-7; perhaps TRBD2 as D (5 bases). The CDR3 loop spans 13 amino acids. V was cut by 3 bases and J by 2 bases, with 8 bases left in between. Germline assignment: CDR1 MNHEY and CDR2 SMNVEV (reference sequence). CDR3 sequence reads: CASSFGDPYEQYF. Written as DNA, the CDR3 is TGTGCCAGCAGTTTCGGGGATCCCTACGAGCAGTACTTC.

The chain links TRBV27 to TRBJ2-3; TRBD2 might be the D (7 bases). This CDR3 is 17 amino acids long. The V gene's germline CDR1 is MNHEY and CDR2 SMNVEV (reference sequence). V lost 10 bases, J lost 4 bases, and 27 bases lay in between. Here the CDR3 reads CATQIVGGGPGADTQYF. The CDR3 DNA reads TGTGCCACCCAGATAGTTGGGGGGGGCCCGGGTGCAGATACGCAGTATTTT.

This chain uses TRBV6-2 or TRBV6-3 with TRBJ1-5; D may be TRBD1 (5 bases). Germline loops: CDR1 MNHEY, CDR2 SVGEGT. The CDR3 runs 14 residues. V was clipped by 5 bases and J by 6 bases, with 14 bases between them. CDR3 region: CASSTPQGGQPQHF. The CDR3, as DNA: TGTGCCAGCAGTACCCCGCAGGGCGGTCAGCCCCAGCATTTT.

This chain joins TRBV4-3 and TRBJ2-6, with 7 bases that match TRBD1. Germline loops: CDR1 LGHNA, CDR2 YSLEER. The CDR3 is 16 amino acids. The V and J ends lost 3 bases and 2 bases, in that order; junction bases with no gene match: 4. The DNA of the CDR3 is TGCGCCAGCAGCCACCGCACAGGGGCTGGGGCCAACGTCCTGACTTTC. This gives the protein CASSHRTGAGANVLTF.

The chain has TRBV11-3 and TRBJ2-3; 8 nucleotides match TRBD2. The length of the CDR3 is 14 residues. V lost 4 bases and J lost 2; bases outside the gene matches: 2. CDR1 is SGHNT and CDR2 is YENEEA in the germline V gene. Here the CDR3 DNA reads TGTGCCAGCAGCTCGGGAGGGATCACAGATACGCAGTATTTT. Encoded protein: CASSSGGITDTQYF.

The chain recombines TRBV5-1 with TRBJ1-1; TRBD1 aligns across 8 bases. CDR1 and CDR2 (germline): SGHRS, YFSETQ. The CDR3 has 15 residues. With V trimmed by 0 bases and J by 7 bases, 8 bases remained unmatched. CDR3 sequence reads: CASSLDPGQAIEAFF. The CDR3 nucleotides read TGCGCCAGCAGCTTGGACCCGGGACAGGCGATTGAAGCTTTCTTT.

The genes are TRBV10-2 and TRBJ2-1, with 9 bases identical to TRBD1. Germline lookup yields CDR1 WSHSY and CDR2 SAAADI. Losses at the gene ends were 6 bases for V and 6 bases for J; bases not matched to a gene: 0. This CDR3 region has 12 residues. The chain's CDR3 is CASRDRGNEQFF. CDR3 DNA sequence: TGCGCCAGCAGGGACAGGGGCAATGAGCAGTTCTTC.

In regard to this clone: Germline and junction disagree at one end, which may indicate a read error. The rearrangement joins TRBV12-3 or TRBV12-4 to TRBJ1-1; a weak D match, TRBD1 (6 bases). This CDR3 is built from 11 residues. CDR3 loop: CASSQGPQGFF. CDR3 bases: TGTGCCAGCAGTCAAGGACCCCAGGGGTTTTTT.

The rearrangement uses TRBV3-1 (or the pseudogene TRBV3-2) and TRBJ1-2, with TRBD1 as a possible D gene (5 bases). Germline V lookup: CDR1 LGHDT, CDR2 YNNKEL (reference sequence). The CDR3 sequence is 14 residues long. Trimming shortened V by 4 bases and J by 5 bases, and 14 bases separated the two germline ends. The CDR3 protein is CASSPLGAGYGYTF. CDR3 in DNA: TGTGCCAGCAGCCCCTTAGGGGCAGGGTATGGCTACACCTTC.

The rearrangement links TRBV25-1 to TRBJ1-1, with a tentative D call TRBD1 (6 bases). The length of the CDR3 is 14 residues. Between the trimmed V and J ends, which lost 6 bases and 6 bases, there was a span of 17 bases. Germline V gene sequence: CDR1 MGHDK, CDR2 SYGVNS. CDR3 sequence reads: CASSGLGGPAEAFF. In nucleotides, the CDR3 is TGTGCCAGCAGCGGGTTGGGGGGGCCGGCTGAAGCTTTCTTT.